The rows below give T cell receptor beta chains drawn from one sample of a study of TIL therapy for anti-PD-1-resistant metastatic lung cancer. Using immunoSEQ multiplex PCR, the repertoire was profiled, and TCRdb retains in-frame clones only, with some absent. The sample holds approximately 57,000 clones, around four fifths seen once. The specimen comprised blood, sampled at baseline. The receptor set was obtained from a person aged 25-79 years with non-small cell lung cancer. Each CDR3 is given with its conserved first and last residue. A D gene is named only where the DNA matches it firmly. Part of the rows lack a size; the others show once, few, many or a class for expanded clones.

size	D	V	J	DNA	CDR3
NA	TRBD2	TRBV3-1/TRBV3-2	TRBJ2-3	TGTGCCAGCAGCTCCTTGGCGGGAGACTCAGATACGCAGTATTTT	CASSSLAGDSDTQYF
NA	NA	TRBV6-2/TRBV6-3	TRBJ1-6	TGTGCCAGCAGTTACGGACGGGGTAATTCACCCCTCCACTTT	CASSYGRGNSPLHF
NA	TRBD1	TRBV6-6	TRBJ1-2	TGTGCCAGCAGTTACTGGGGAACAGGGGATAATGGCTACACCTTC	CASSYWGTGDNGYTF
NA	NA	TRBV24-1	TRBJ2-3	TGTGCCGCTCGGGACCGAAGCACAGATACGCAGTATTTT	CAARDRSTDTQYF
NA	NA	TRBV6-2/TRBV6-3	TRBJ2-2	TGTGCCAGCAGTTACTGGGAATACGGGGAGCTGTTTTTT	CASSYWEYGELFF
NA	TRBD2	TRBV24-1	TRBJ2-1	TGTGCCACCAGTGATGGGCGGACTAGCGGGACCTGGGGTGAGCAGTTCTTC	CATSDGRTSGTWGEQFF
NA	TRBD1	TRBV18	TRBJ2-7	TGTGCCAGCTCACCCGGGACAGGGAGGTTTAACGAGCAGTACTTC	CASSPGTGRFNEQYF
NA	NA	TRBV7-2	TRBJ1-5	TGTGCCAGCACCCACGGGGCAAATCAGCCCCAGCATTTT	CASTHGANQPQHF
NA	TRBD1	TRBV9	TRBJ1-6	TGTGCCAGCAGCTTCGGCCTAGGGACAGCCAATTCACCCCTCCACTTT	CASSFGLGTANSPLHF
once	TRBD1	TRBV5-6	TRBJ1-1	TGTGCCAGCAGCCTCGGACAGGGGTACACTGAAGCTTTCTTT	CASSLGQGYTEAFF